The 12 T cell receptor beta chains given below trace back to one sample, sequenced in a study of OX40 agonist ivuxolimab in advanced cancers. Produced via immunoSEQ multiplex PCR; TCRdb's table is partial and in-frame only. The table has 75,000 to 90,000 clones, about 90% seen once. The source was CD4+ or CD8+ T cells sorted from blood, collected in a trial of the OX40 agonist ivuxolimab. The receptors stem from an adult with an advanced solid tumor such as melanoma, head and neck, liver or kidney cancer.

This clone was recorded once. The chain links TRBV29-1 to TRBJ2-1, with a tentative D call TRBD2 (5 bases). V was cut by 4 bases and J by 4 bases, with 11 bases left in between. Per germline, CDR1 SQVTM and CDR2 ANQGSEA. The CDR3 totals 13 residues. CDR3 sequence: CSVGLFDYNEQFF. DNA of the CDR3: TGCAGCGTTGGACTATTCGATTACAATGAGCAGTTCTTC.

The genes are TRBV7-9 and TRBJ2-2; possible D gene TRBD1, 6 bases. In germline, CDR1 is SEHNR, CDR2 FQNEAQ (reference sequence). The V end lost 6 bases, the J end lost 4 bases, and 12 bases lay between the germline ends. CDR3 size: 14 residues. The CDR3 sequence: CASRKDSPTGELFF. The DNA of the CDR3 is TGTGCCAGCAGAAAGGACAGTCCCACCGGGGAGCTGTTTTTT.

The chain has TRBV28 and TRBJ1-5; no clear D. V lost 7 bases and J 0 bases, leaving 19 bases between the germline ends. There are 17 residues in the CDR3. Germline V gene lookup returns CDR1 MDHEN and CDR2 SYDVKM. In DNA, the CDR3 is TGTGCCAGCACTCCAACCCCCCGGCAGGATAGCAATCAGCCCCAGCATTTT. It is translated as CASTPTPRQDSNQPQHF.

V and J are TRBV9 and TRBJ2-1; possible D gene TRBD2, 6 bases. Trimming pared 4 bases from V and 5 bases from J, leaving 13 bases between. Germline loops: CDR1 SGDLS, CDR2 YYNGEE. The CDR3 consists of 14 residues. Here the CDR3 DNA reads TGTGCCAGCAGCCTAAGTGGCGGGGACAATGAGCAGTTCTTC. Amino acids: CASSLSGGDNEQFF.

Details on this clone: Additional DNA sequences in this sample encode the identical CDR3. This chain joins TRBV6-5 and TRBJ2-1; D is ambiguous. Germline V gene sequence: CDR1 MNHEY, CDR2 SVGAGI. Between the trimmed V and J ends, which lost 0 bases and 1 base, there was a span of 1 base. The CDR3 has 13 amino acids. CDR3 amino acids: CASSYSSYNEQFF. Here the CDR3 DNA reads TGTGCCAGCAGTTACTCATCCTACAATGAGCAGTTCTTC.

V and J are TRBV7-2 and TRBJ1-1; D unresolved. The CDR3 extends over 14 amino acids. Germline loops: CDR1 SGHTA, CDR2 FQGNSA. Trimming removed 9 bases from V and 4 bases from J, with 18 bases in between. CDR3 DNA sequence: TGTGCCAGTCCCTCAAGGGTAGAGGGCACTGAAGCTTTCTTT. Translation: CASPSRVEGTEAFF.

The chain employs TRBV4-1 and TRBJ2-2; D remains unclear. The ends were cut back, 0 bases at V and 5 bases at J, with 7 bases in the middle. The CDR3 totals 14 residues. Germline CDR1 MGHRA, CDR2 YSYEKL. CDR3 DNA sequence: TGCGCCAGCAGCCAAGACGCTGAAACCGGGGAGCTGTTTTTT. This codes for CASSQDAETGELFF.

This clone was seen repeatedly, ten times or more. The V and J genes are TRBV5-1 and TRBJ2-1; 12 bases are shared with TRBD2. The V and J ends lost 3 bases and 2 bases, in that order; junction bases with no gene match: 0. Germline CDR1 and CDR2: SGHRS and YFSETQ. This CDR3 spans 15 amino acids. The CDR3 nucleotides are TGCGCCAGCAGCTGGACTAGCGGGGCCTACAATGAGCAGTTCTTC. Protein sequence: CASSWTSGAYNEQFF.

The V and J genes are TRBV4-1 and TRBJ1-6; D uncertain. The V gene lost 1 base and the J gene lost 10 bases, with 8 bases spanning the gap. CDR3 length: 13 amino acids. Germline V gene data show CDR1 as MGHRA and CDR2 as YSYEKL. The DNA for the CDR3 is TGCGCCAGCAGCCAAGCTTTCGGGTCACCCCTCCACTTT. Translating gives CASSQAFGSPLHF.

This rearrangement joins TRBV23-1 to TRBJ2-7; D remains unclear. TRBV23-1 falls under the ORF class, with uncertain function. The CDR3 sequence is 10 residues long. Trimming took 5 bases from V and 5 from J, leaving 4 bases between them. The CDR3 coding sequence is TGCGCCAGCAGTTTACACGAGCAGTACGTC. The encoded protein is CASSLHEQYV.

The rearrangement links TRBV13 to TRBJ1-3; D possibly corresponds to TRBD1 (5 bases). The CDR3 loop spans 20 amino acids. CDR1 is PRHDT, CDR2 FYEKMQ, per germline (reference sequence). The V and J ends lost 5 bases and 3 bases respectively, with 29 bases between them. The CDR3 DNA reads TGTGCCAGCAGCCCCTTTGGGGGGGACTTGTGGACGCGGGGTGGAAACACCATATATTTT. Translating it yields CASSPFGGDLWTRGGNTIYF.

The CDR3 sequence: CASSLPGPQHF. In nucleotides, the CDR3 is TGTGCCAGCAGCCTACCCGGACCCCAGCATTTT. This chain connects TRBV28 to TRBJ1-5; D uncertain. This CDR3 is built from 11 residues. Trimming stripped 6 bases from V and 10 bases from J, with 10 bases between. Germline V gene sequence: CDR1 MDHEN, CDR2 SYDVKM.